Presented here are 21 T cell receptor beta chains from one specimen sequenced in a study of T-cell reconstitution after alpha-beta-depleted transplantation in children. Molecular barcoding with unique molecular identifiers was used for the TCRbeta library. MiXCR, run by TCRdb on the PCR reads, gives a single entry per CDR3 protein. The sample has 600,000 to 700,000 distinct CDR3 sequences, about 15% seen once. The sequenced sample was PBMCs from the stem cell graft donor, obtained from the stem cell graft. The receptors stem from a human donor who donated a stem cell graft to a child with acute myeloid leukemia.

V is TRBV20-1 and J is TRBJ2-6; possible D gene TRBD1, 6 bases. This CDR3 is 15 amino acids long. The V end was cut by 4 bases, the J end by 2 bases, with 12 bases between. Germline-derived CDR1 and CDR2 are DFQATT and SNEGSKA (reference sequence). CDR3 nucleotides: TGCAGTGCTAACAGACAGGCTGCTGGGGCCAACGTCCTGACTTTC. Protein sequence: CSANRQAAGANVLTF.

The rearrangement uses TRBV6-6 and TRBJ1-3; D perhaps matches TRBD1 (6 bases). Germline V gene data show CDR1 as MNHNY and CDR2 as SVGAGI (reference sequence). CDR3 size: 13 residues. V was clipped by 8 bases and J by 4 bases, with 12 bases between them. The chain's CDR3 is CASRDTPGNTIYF. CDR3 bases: TGTGCCAGCCGGGACACCCCCGGAAACACCATATATTTT.

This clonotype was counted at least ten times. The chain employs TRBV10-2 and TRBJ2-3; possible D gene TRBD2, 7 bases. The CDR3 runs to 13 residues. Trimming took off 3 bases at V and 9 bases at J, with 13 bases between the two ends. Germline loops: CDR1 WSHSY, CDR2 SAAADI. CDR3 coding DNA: TGCGCCAGCAGTGACGGGGGGCCCGACACGCAGTATTTT. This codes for CASSDGGPDTQYF.

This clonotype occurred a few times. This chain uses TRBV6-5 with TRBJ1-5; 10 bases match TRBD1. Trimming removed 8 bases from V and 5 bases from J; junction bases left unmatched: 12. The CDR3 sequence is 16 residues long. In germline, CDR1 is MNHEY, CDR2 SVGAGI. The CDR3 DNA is TGTGCCAGCTATGCCCGGGACAGGGGAAGCGATCAGCCCCAGCATTTT. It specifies CASYARDRGSDQPQHF.

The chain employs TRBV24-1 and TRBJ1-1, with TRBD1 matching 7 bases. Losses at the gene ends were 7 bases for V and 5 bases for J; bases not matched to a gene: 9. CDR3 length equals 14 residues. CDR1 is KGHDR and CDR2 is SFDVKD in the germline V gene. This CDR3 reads CATRSRGGETEAFF. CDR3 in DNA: TGTGCCACCAGAAGCAGGGGGGGGGAAACTGAAGCTTTCTTT.

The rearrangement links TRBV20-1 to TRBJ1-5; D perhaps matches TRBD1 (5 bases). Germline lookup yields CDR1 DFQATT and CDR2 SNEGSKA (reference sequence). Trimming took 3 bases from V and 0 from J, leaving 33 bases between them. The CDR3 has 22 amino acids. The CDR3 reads CSARGLPYGKDRQYYSNQPQHF. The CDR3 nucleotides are TGCAGTGCTAGGGGGCTGCCTTATGGCAAAGATCGACAGTACTATAGCAATCAGCCCCAGCATTTT.

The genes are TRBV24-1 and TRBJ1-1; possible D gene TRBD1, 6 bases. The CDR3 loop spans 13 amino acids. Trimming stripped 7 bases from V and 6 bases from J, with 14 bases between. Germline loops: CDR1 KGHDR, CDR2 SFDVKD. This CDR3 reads CATSRGQNAEAFF. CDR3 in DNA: TGTGCCACCAGCAGGGGACAAAACGCTGAAGCTTTCTTT.

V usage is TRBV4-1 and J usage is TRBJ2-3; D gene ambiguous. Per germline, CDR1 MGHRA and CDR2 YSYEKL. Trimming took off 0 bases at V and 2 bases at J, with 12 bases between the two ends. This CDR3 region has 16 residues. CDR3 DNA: TGCGCCAGCAGCCAAGAAGGCGCGGAGATCACAGATACGCAGTATTTT. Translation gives CASSQEGAEITDTQYF.

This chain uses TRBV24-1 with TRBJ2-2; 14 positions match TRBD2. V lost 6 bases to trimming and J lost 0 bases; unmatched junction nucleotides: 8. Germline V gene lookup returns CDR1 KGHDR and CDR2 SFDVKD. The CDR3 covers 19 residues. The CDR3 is CATSLPGTSGSTNTGELFF. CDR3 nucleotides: TGTGCCACCAGTCTACCCGGGACTAGCGGGAGCACGAACACCGGGGAGCTGTTTTTT.

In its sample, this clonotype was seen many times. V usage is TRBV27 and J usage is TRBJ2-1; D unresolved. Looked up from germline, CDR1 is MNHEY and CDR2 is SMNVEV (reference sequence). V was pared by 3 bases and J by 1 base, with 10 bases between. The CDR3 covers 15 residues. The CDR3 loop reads CASSFGQSSYNEQFF. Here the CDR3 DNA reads TGTGCCAGCAGTTTCGGTCAGTCGTCCTACAATGAGCAGTTCTTC.

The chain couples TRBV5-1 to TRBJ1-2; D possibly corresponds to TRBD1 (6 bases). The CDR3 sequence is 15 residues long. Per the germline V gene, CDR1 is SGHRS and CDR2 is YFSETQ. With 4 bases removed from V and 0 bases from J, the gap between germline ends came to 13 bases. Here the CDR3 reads CASSPNREPNYGYTF. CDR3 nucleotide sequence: TGCGCCAGCAGCCCAAACAGGGAGCCTAACTATGGCTACACCTTC.

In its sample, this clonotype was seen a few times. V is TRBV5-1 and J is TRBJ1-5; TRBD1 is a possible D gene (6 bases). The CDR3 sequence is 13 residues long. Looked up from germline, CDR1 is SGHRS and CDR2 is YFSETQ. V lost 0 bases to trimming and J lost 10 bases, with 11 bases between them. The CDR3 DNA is TGCGCCAGCAGCTTGGCAGGGGAAGGTCCCCAGCATTTT. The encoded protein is CASSLAGEGPQHF.

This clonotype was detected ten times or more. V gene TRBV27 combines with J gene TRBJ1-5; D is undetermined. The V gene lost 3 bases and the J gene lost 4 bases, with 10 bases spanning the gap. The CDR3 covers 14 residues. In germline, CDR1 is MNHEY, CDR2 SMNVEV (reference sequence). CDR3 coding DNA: TGTGCCAGCAGTTTCCTCGGCGGTAATCAGCCCCAGCATTTT. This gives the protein CASSFLGGNQPQHF.

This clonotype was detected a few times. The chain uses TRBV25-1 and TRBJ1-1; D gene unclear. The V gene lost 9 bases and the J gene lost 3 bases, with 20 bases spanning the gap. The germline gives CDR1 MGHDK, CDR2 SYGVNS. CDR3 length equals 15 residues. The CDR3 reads CASQDRTGLDTEAFF. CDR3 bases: TGTGCCAGTCAAGATCGGACGGGGTTGGACACTGAAGCTTTCTTT.

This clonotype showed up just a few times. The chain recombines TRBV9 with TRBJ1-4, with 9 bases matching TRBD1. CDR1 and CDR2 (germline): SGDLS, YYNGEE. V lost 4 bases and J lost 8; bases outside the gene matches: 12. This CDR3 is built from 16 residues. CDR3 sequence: CASSPTATGGFEKLFF. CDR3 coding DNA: TGTGCCAGCAGCCCCACGGCGACAGGGGGTTTCGAAAAACTGTTTTTT. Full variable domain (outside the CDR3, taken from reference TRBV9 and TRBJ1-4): DSGVTQTPKHLITATGQRVTLRCSPRSGDLSVYWYQQSLDQGLQFLIQYYNGEERAKGNILERFSAQQFPDLHSELNLSSLELGDSALYFCASSPTATGGFEKLFFGSGTQLSVL.

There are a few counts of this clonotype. As DNA, the CDR3 is TGTGCCAGCAGCTCCACAATTAGGCAAGAGACCCAGTACTTC. Translated: CASSSTIRQETQYF. This rearrangement joins TRBV11-2 to TRBJ2-5; D gene unclear. Germline V lookup: CDR1 SGHAT, CDR2 FQNNGV. The CDR3 extends over 14 amino acids. Trimming left V 4 bases short and J 2 bases short, with 11 bases between.

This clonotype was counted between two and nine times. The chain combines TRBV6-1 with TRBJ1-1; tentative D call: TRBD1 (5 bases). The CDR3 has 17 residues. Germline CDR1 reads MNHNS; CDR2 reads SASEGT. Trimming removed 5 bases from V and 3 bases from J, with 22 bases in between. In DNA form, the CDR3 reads TGTGCCAGCAGTCGGGGGGGGACGGGTGGAGGATACACTGAAGCTTTCTTT. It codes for CASSRGGTGGGYTEAFF.

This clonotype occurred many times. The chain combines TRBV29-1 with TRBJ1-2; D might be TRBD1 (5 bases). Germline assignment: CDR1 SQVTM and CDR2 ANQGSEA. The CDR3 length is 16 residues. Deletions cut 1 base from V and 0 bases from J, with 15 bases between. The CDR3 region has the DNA TGCAGCGTTGAAGCCTTAGTAGGGGATACTAACTATGGCTACACCTTC. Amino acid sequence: CSVEALVGDTNYGYTF.

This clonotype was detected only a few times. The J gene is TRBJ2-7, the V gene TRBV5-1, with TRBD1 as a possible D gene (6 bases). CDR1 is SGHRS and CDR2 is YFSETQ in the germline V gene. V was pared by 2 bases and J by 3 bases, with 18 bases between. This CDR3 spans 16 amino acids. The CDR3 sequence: CASSLTGQKHFYEQYV. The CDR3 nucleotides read TGCGCCAGCAGCTTAACTGGACAGAAACACTTCTACGAGCAGTACGTC.

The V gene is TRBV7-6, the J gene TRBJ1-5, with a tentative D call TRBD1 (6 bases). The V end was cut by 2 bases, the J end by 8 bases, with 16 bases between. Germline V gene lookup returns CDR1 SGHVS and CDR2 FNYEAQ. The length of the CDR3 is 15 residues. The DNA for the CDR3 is TGTGCCAGCAGCTTATGGGGGCGTCTGGATGAGCCCCAGCATTTT. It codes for CASSLWGRLDEPQHF.

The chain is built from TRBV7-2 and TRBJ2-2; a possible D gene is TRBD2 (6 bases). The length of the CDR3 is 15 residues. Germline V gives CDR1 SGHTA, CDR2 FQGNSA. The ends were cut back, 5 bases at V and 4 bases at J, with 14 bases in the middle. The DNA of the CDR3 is TGTGCCAGCAGCATAGGGGCCGGGGGCACCGGGGAGCTGTTTTTT. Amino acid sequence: CASSIGAGGTGELFF.